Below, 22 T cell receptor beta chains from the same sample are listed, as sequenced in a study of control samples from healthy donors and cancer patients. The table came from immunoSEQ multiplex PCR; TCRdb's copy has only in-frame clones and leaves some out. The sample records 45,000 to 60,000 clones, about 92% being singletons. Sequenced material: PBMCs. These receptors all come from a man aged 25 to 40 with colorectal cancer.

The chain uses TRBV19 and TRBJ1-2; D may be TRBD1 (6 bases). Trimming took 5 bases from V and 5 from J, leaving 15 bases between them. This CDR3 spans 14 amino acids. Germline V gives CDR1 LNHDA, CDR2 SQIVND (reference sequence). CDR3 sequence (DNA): TGTGCCAGTAGTGCTGGGGACACCCCGTATGGCTACACCTTC. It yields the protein CASSAGDTPYGYTF.

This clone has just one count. CDR3 nucleotide sequence: TGTGCCAGTAGTATAACCCAGGGAGTGACAGGGAGGAACACTGAAGCTTTCTTT. This codes for CASSITQGVTGRNTEAFF. The chain is built from TRBV19 and TRBJ1-1; 7 bases agree with TRBD1. Per the germline V gene, CDR1 is LNHDA and CDR2 is SQIVND (reference sequence). V shed 2 bases and J 1 base; nucleotides not matched to a gene: 13. The CDR3 has 18 amino acids.

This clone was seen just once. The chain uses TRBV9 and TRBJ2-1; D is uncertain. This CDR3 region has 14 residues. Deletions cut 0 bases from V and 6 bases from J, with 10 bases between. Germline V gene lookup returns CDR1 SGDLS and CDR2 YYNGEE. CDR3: CASSVGRFINEQFF. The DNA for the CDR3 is TGTGCCAGCAGCGTAGGGCGATTTATCAATGAGCAGTTCTTC.

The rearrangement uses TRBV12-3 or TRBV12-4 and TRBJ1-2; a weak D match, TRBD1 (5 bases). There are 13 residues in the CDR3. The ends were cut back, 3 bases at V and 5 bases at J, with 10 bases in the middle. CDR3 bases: TGTGCCAGCAGTTTTGACAGTACTTATGGCTACACCTTC. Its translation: CASSFDSTYGYTF.

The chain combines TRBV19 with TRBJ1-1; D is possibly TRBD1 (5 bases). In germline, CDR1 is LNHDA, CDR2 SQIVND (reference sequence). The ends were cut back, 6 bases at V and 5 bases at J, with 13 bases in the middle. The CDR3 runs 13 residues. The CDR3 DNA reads TGTGCCAGTAGAAAGGACGAGGGGACTGAAGCTTTCTTT. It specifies CASRKDEGTEAFF. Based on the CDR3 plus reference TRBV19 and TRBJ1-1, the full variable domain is DGGITQSPKYLFRKEGQNVTLSCEQNLNHDAMYWYRQDPGQGLRLIYYSQIVNDFQKGDIAEGYSVSREKKESFPLTVTSAQKNPTAFYLCASRKDEGTEAFFGQGTRLTVV.

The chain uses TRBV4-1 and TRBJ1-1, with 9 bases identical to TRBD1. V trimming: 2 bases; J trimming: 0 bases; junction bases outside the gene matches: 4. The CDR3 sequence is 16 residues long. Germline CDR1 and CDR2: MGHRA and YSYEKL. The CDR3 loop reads CASSQPRQGVNTEAFF. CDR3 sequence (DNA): TGCGCCAGCAGCCAACCCCGACAGGGGGTGAACACTGAAGCTTTCTTT.

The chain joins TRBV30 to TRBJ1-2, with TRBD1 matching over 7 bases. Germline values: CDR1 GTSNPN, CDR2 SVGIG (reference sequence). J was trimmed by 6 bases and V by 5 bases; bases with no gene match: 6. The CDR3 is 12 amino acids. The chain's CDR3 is CAWGKTGNGYTF. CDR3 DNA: TGTGCCTGGGGAAAGACAGGGAATGGCTACACCTTC.

The CDR3 spells CASSLGRSNTEAFF. The CDR3 DNA is TGTGCCAGCAGTTTGGGACGGTCGAACACTGAAGCTTTCTTT. The gene calls are TRBV27 and TRBJ1-1, with a tentative D call TRBD1 (5 bases). This CDR3 has 14 amino acids. Germline V CDR1 and CDR2: MNHEY, SMNVEV (reference sequence). Trimming took 3 bases from V and 1 from J, leaving 9 bases between them.

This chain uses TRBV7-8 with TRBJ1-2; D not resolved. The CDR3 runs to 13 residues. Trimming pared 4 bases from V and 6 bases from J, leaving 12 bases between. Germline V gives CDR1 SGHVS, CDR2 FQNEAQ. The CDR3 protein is CASSSIRGDGYTF. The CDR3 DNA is TGTGCCAGCAGCTCTATCAGAGGTGATGGCTACACCTTC.

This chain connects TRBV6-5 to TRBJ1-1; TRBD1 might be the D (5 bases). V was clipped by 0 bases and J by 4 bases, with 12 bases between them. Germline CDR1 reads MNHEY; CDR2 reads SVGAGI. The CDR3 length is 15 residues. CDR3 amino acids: CASSYSGESGTEAFF. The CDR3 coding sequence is TGTGCCAGCAGTTACTCAGGGGAGAGTGGCACTGAAGCTTTCTTT.

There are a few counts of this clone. This CDR3 reads CASSQEFWVGNTIYF. The CDR3 DNA is TGTGCCAGCAGCCAAGAGTTCTGGGTAGGAAACACCATATATTTT. The chain carries TRBV4-2 and TRBJ1-3, with no clear D. The CDR3 runs to 15 residues. V lost 0 bases, J lost 4 bases, and 10 bases lay in between. The germline V gene encodes CDR1 LGHNA and CDR2 YNFKEQ.

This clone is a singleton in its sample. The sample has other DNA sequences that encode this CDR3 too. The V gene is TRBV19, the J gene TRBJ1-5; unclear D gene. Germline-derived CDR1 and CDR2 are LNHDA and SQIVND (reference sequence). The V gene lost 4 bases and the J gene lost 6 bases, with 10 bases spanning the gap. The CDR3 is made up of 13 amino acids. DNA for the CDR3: TGTGCCAGTAGTACCCAAGGCGCTCAGCCCCAGCATTTT. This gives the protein CASSTQGAQPQHF.

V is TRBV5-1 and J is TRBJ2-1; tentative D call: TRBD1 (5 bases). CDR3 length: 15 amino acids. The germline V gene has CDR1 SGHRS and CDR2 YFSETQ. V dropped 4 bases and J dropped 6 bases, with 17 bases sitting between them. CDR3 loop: CASSQVQGRGNEQFF. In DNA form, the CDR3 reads TGCGCCAGCAGCCAAGTCCAGGGTAGGGGCAATGAGCAGTTCTTC.

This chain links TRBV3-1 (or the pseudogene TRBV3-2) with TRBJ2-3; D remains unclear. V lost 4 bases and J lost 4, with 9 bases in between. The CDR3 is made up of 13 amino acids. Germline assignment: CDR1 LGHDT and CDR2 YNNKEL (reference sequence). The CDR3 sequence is CASSRHGPDTQYF. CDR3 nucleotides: TGTGCCAGCAGCCGTCATGGGCCAGATACGCAGTATTTT.

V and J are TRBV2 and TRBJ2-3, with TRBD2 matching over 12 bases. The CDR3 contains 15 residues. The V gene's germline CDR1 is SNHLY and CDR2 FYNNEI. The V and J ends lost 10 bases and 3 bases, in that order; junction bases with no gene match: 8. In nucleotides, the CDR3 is TGTGCCACCAAAGGACTAGCGGGGTTAACAGATACGCAGTATTTT. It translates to CATKGLAGLTDTQYF.

The CDR3 DNA sequence: TGTGCCAGCAGCCAAGATCTGTCACTAGCGGGGGGGCGTTTAGGTGAGCAGTTCTTC. Translated, it gives CASSQDLSLAGGRLGEQFF. The chain recombines TRBV14 with TRBJ2-1; 13 bases agree with TRBD2. This CDR3 has 19 amino acids. V dropped 0 bases and J dropped 9; count of bases not matched to a gene: 14. The germline V gene encodes CDR1 SGHDN and CDR2 FVKESK.

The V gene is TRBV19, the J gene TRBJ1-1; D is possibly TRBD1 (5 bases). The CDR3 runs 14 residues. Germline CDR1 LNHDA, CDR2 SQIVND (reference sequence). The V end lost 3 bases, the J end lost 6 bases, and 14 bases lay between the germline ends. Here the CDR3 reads CASSIPTGSAEAFF. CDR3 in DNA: TGTGCCAGTAGTATTCCCACAGGTAGCGCTGAAGCTTTCTTT.

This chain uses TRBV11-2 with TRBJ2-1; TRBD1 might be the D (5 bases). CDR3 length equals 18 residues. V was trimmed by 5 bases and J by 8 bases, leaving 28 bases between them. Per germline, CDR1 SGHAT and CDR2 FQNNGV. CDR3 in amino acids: CASSPSEGAASSGDEQFF. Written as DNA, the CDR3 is TGTGCCAGCAGCCCTTCAGAAGGGGCTGCTTCTTCTGGGGATGAGCAGTTCTTC. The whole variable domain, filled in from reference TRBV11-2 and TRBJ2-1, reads EAGVAQSPRYKIIEKRQSVAFWCNPISGHATLYWYQQILGQGPKLLIQFQNNGVVDDSQLPKDRFSAERLKGVDSTLKIQPAKLEDSAVYLCASSPSEGAASSGDEQFFGPGTRLTVL.

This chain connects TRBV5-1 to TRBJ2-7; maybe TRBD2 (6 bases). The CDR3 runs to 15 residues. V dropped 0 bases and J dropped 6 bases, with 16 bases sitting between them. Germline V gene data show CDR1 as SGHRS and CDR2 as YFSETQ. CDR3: CASSLGRGNRGEQYF. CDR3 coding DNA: TGCGCCAGCAGCTTGGGGAGGGGAAATAGGGGCGAGCAGTACTTC.

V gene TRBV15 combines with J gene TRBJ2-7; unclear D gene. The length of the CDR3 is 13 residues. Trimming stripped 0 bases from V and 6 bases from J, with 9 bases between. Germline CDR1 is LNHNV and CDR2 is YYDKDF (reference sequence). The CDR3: CATSRDWGSEQYV. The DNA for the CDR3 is TGTGCCACCAGCAGAGATTGGGGATCCGAGCAGTACGTC.

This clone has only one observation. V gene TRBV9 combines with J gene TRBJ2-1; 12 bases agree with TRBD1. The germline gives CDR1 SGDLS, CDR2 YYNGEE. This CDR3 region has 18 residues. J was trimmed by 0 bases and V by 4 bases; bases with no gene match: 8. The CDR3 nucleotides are TGTGCCAGCAGCCTCCGGGACAGGGGGCGAGGCTCCTACAATGAGCAGTTCTTC. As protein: CASSLRDRGRGSYNEQFF.

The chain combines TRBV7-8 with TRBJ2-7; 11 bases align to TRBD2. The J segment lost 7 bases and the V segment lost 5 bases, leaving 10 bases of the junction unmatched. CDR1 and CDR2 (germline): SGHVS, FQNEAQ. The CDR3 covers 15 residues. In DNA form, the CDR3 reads TGTGCCAGCAGCCCAGCTAGCGGGGGGCCGGGGGAGCAGTACTTC. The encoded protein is CASSPASGGPGEQYF.